Shown below are 14 T cell receptor beta chains from a single sample sequenced in a study of monozygotic twins with inflammatory bowel disease. TCRdb reworked the 5' RACE reads into one entry per CDR3 protein, no DNA. The sample's table shows approximately 200,000 distinct CDR3 sequences. The sequencing sample was made of blood. The receptors were sampled from a human donor with ulcerative colitis or Crohn's disease, or a healthy co-twin of an affected twin (not recorded which).

This chain connects TRBV12-3 or TRBV12-4 to TRBJ1-3; as DNA is missing, the TRBD1 call by TCRdb cannot be tested. The CDR3 covers 13 residues. CDR3 protein: CASSSGQLNTIYF.

The V gene is TRBV7-6, the J gene TRBJ2-7; the TRBD2 assignment by TCRdb is unverifiable without DNA. CDR1 and CDR2 (germline): SGHVS, FNYEAQ. The CDR3 is made up of 14 amino acids. The CDR3 protein is CASSFSLDRAEQYF.

CDR3 residues: CATSRALGQGATGYTF. The chain combines TRBV15 with TRBJ1-2; TCRdb's D call, TRBD1, is unchecked because there is no DNA. Germline assignment: CDR1 LNHNV and CDR2 YYDKDF (reference sequence). This CDR3 is built from 16 residues.

V gene TRBV20-1 combines with J gene TRBJ1-5; TCRdb selects TRBD1, and the lack of DNA leaves this call unchecked. The CDR3 is 14 residues long. Germline CDR1 reads DFQATT; CDR2 reads SNEGSKA (reference sequence). CDR3 residues: CSARRTGDDQPQHF.

This chain's CDR3 is CASTVGGVADTQYF. The genes are TRBV25-1 and TRBJ2-3; checking the TCRdb D call of TRBD2 is not possible without DNA. This CDR3 contains 14 residues. Germline V lookup: CDR1 MGHDK, CDR2 SYGVNS.

V is TRBV6-5 and J is TRBJ1-5; TCRdb's assignment of TRBD1 cannot be checked, as there is no DNA. CDR3 length: 14 amino acids. Germline V gene sequence: CDR1 MNHEY, CDR2 SVGAGI. CDR3 amino acids: CASSYRGPDQPQHF.

The rearrangement joins TRBV10-2 to TRBJ2-7. The CDR3 contains 14 residues. Germline CDR1 is WSHSY and CDR2 is SAAADI. CDR3 sequence: CASSESDTIYEQYF.

The chain carries TRBV18 and TRBJ1-1; TCRdb proposes TRBD1, but this gene call is untestable without DNA. Germline V CDR1 and CDR2: KGHSH, LQKENI. The CDR3 is 15 residues long. CDR3 protein: CASSPPGPGGNEAFF.

The rearrangement links TRBV12-3 or TRBV12-4 to TRBJ1-1; the D call of TRBD1 rests on TCRdb alone, since no DNA is present to check it. CDR3 length: 13 amino acids. The CDR3 loop is CASKRQMNTEAFF.

This chain uses TRBV20-1 with TRBJ1-2. The CDR3 covers 14 residues. CDR1 DFQATT and CDR2 SNEGSKA come from the germline V gene (reference sequence). The CDR3 loop reads CSARDPQTYYGYTF.

The J gene is TRBJ2-1, the V gene TRBV20-1. The CDR3 is 14 amino acids. Germline V gene data show CDR1 as DFQATT and CDR2 as SNEGSKA (reference sequence). The CDR3: CSAPTESSYNEQFF.

CDR3 sequence: CASSARGRVYF. The chain employs TRBV11-3 and TRBJ2-3; TCRdb lists TRBD1, though no DNA is available to test this call. Germline lookup yields CDR1 SGHNT and CDR2 YENEEA. The CDR3 runs 11 residues.

The rearrangement links TRBV6-1 to TRBJ2-7; lacking DNA, the TRBD2 call made by TCRdb goes unchecked. Germline-derived CDR1 and CDR2 are MNHNS and SASEGT. The CDR3 totals 14 residues. CDR3 region: CASSDEGPTYEQYF.

The chain joins TRBV12-3 or TRBV12-4 to TRBJ1-5; TCRdb designates TRBD1, a call that cannot be tested without DNA. CDR3 length equals 13 residues. The CDR3 protein is CASTKDILQPQHF.